Listed below are T cell receptor beta chains from one sample, sequenced in a study of T cells in Graves' hyperthyroidism and ophthalmopathy. A single record per CDR3 protein comes from TCRdb applying MiXCR to the multiplex PCR reads. Among 600,000 or so distinct CDR3 sequences listed, roughly 46% were seen once. Material: peripheral blood or thyroid tissue (not recorded which). The receptor source for this set is a young woman with Graves' hyperthyroidism. Both conserved end residues are part of each CDR3. A D gene is named only where the DNA matches it firmly. A clone size is listed for some rows: how often the clone was seen (once, few, many), or a class if it is expanded.

clone size: -; D gene: TRBD1; J gene: TRBJ1-2; V gene: TRBV10-3; CDR3 protein: CASGDSVYYGYTF; CDR3 DNA: TGTGCCAGTGGGGACAGCGTTTACTATGGCTACACCTTC
clone size: -; D gene: TRBD2; J gene: TRBJ2-5; V gene: TRBV5-6; CDR3 protein: CASSSGTSVRQETQYF; CDR3 DNA: TGTGCCAGCAGCTCCGGGACTAGCGTAAGACAAGAGACCCAGTACTTC
clone size: -; D gene: -; J gene: TRBJ2-2; V gene: TRBV24-1; CDR3 protein: CASSPWTVFRSTGELFF; CDR3 DNA: TGTGCCAGCAGTCCTTGGACAGTTTTTCGTAGCACCGGGGAGCTGTTTTTT
clone size: -; D gene: TRBD2; J gene: TRBJ2-7; V gene: TRBV20-1; CDR3 protein: CSASRTSGRDEQYF; CDR3 DNA: TGCAGTGCTAGTCGAACTAGCGGGAGGGACGAGCAGTACTTC
clone size: few; D gene: -; J gene: TRBJ2-7; V gene: TRBV11-2; CDR3 protein: CASSFSREYEQYF; CDR3 DNA: TGTGCCAGCAGCTTCAGCAGGGAATACGAGCAGTACTTC
clone size: -; D gene: -; J gene: TRBJ1-2; V gene: TRBV12-3/TRBV12-4; CDR3 protein: CASSSLGGWYGYTF; CDR3 DNA: TGTGCCAGCAGTTCCCTGGGAGGGTGGTACGGCTACACCTTC
clone size: many; D gene: TRBD1; J gene: TRBJ2-2; V gene: TRBV7-2; CDR3 protein: CASSLVTGDTGELFF; CDR3 DNA: TGTGCCAGCAGCTTAGTGACAGGGGATACCGGGGAGCTGTTTTTT
clone size: -; D gene: TRBD1; J gene: TRBJ1-1; V gene: TRBV2; CDR3 protein: CASSFLGGGKYTEAFF; CDR3 DNA: TGTGCCAGCAGTTTTCTAGGGGGCGGCAAGTACACTGAAGCTTTCTTT
clone size: many; D gene: -; J gene: TRBJ2-7; V gene: TRBV29-1; CDR3 protein: CSVVWQSSYEQYF; CDR3 DNA: TGCAGCGTTGTTTGGCAGTCCTCCTACGAGCAGTACTTC
clone size: once; D gene: TRBD1; J gene: TRBJ1-2; V gene: TRBV29-1; CDR3 protein: CSAGGRGNHGYTF; CDR3 DNA: TGCAGCGCCGGGGGCAGGGGGAACCATGGCTACACCTTC
clone size: few; D gene: -; J gene: TRBJ2-7; V gene: TRBV7-3; CDR3 protein: CASSLTSTGLVEQYF; CDR3 DNA: TGTGCCAGCAGCTTAACGAGTACGGGGTTGGTCGAGCAGTACTTC
clone size: -; D gene: -; J gene: TRBJ1-5; V gene: TRBV25-1; CDR3 protein: CASSLRRHNQPQHF; CDR3 DNA: TGTGCCAGCAGTTTAAGGAGGCACAATCAGCCCCAGCATTTT
clone size: many; D gene: -; J gene: TRBJ1-6; V gene: TRBV7-9; CDR3 protein: CASSWGINSPLHF; CDR3 DNA: TGTGCCAGCAGCTGGGGGATTAATTCACCCCTCCACTTT
clone size: once; D gene: -; J gene: TRBJ2-5; V gene: TRBV14; CDR3 protein: CASSRTQQETQYF; CDR3 DNA: TGTGCCAGCAGCCGGACACAGCAAGAGACCCAGTACTTC
clone size: few; D gene: -; J gene: TRBJ2-5; V gene: TRBV19; CDR3 protein: CASSWKVLETQYF; CDR3 DNA: TGTGCCAGTAGTTGGAAGGTTTTGGAGACCCAGTACTTC
clone size: -; D gene: TRBD1; J gene: TRBJ2-6; V gene: TRBV7-3; CDR3 protein: CASSSGTAHPSGANVLTF; CDR3 DNA: TGTGCCAGCAGCTCTGGGACAGCCCATCCCTCTGGGGCCAACGTCCTGACTTTC
clone size: few; D gene: TRBD2; J gene: TRBJ2-7; V gene: TRBV2; CDR3 protein: CASRVGTSGSEQYF; CDR3 DNA: TGTGCCAGCAGGGTCGGGACTAGCGGGAGCGAGCAGTACTTC
clone size: -; D gene: -; J gene: TRBJ1-6; V gene: TRBV2; CDR3 protein: CASSGQAESPLHF; CDR3 DNA: TGTGCCAGCAGTGGACAGGCCGAGTCACCCCTCCACTTT
clone size: many; D gene: -; J gene: TRBJ1-2; V gene: TRBV10-3; CDR3 protein: CAISVVAGDGYTF; CDR3 DNA: TGTGCCATCAGTGTGGTGGCAGGGGATGGCTACACCTTC
clone size: many; D gene: -; J gene: TRBJ1-5; V gene: TRBV7-8; CDR3 protein: CASSEDGRPQHF; CDR3 DNA: TGTGCCAGCAGCGAGGACGGTCGTCCCCAGCATTTT
clone size: -; D gene: -; J gene: TRBJ1-4; V gene: TRBV20-1; CDR3 protein: CSANTGAFVEKLFF; CDR3 DNA: TGCAGTGCCAACACCGGGGCTTTTGTTGAAAAACTGTTTTTT
clone size: many; D gene: -; J gene: TRBJ2-5; V gene: TRBV19; CDR3 protein: CASSIVVGVGVGETQYF; CDR3 DNA: TGTGCCAGTAGTATAGTGGTGGGAGTTGGCGTTGGGGAGACCCAGTACTTC
clone size: -; D gene: TRBD1; J gene: TRBJ2-2; V gene: TRBV7-2; CDR3 protein: CASSPDAYRDRGTGELFF; CDR3 DNA: TGTGCCAGCAGCCCAGATGCCTACCGGGACAGGGGAACCGGGGAGCTGTTTTTT
clone size: few; D gene: TRBD1; J gene: TRBJ1-4; V gene: TRBV19; CDR3 protein: CASSKRDRGLEKLFF; CDR3 DNA: TGTGCCAGTAGTAAACGGGACAGGGGTCTCGAAAAACTGTTTTTT
clone size: -; D gene: -; J gene: TRBJ1-5; V gene: TRBV7-2; CDR3 protein: CASSLGGTRGQPQHF; CDR3 DNA: TGTGCCAGCAGCTTGGGGGGGACTCGCGGGCAGCCCCAGCATTTT
clone size: many; D gene: -; J gene: TRBJ2-7; V gene: TRBV6-6; CDR3 protein: CASSYSLGTYEQYF; CDR3 DNA: TGTGCCAGCAGTTACTCCCTAGGGACCTACGAGCAGTACTTC
clone size: -; D gene: TRBD2; J gene: TRBJ2-2; V gene: TRBV9; CDR3 protein: CASSGKLAEGTGELFF; CDR3 DNA: TGTGCCAGCAGCGGCAAACTAGCGGAGGGAACCGGGGAGCTGTTTTTT
clone size: many; D gene: TRBD1; J gene: TRBJ2-2; V gene: TRBV7-8; CDR3 protein: CASSATGVGTGELFF; CDR3 DNA: TGTGCCAGCAGCGCCACAGGGGTCGGCACCGGGGAGCTGTTTTTT
clone size: -; D gene: TRBD2; J gene: TRBJ2-7; V gene: TRBV5-1; CDR3 protein: CASSFVATGTSAYEQYF; CDR3 DNA: TGCGCCAGCAGCTTCGTGGCCACCGGGACTAGCGCGTACGAGCAGTACTTC
clone size: once; D gene: -; J gene: TRBJ1-5; V gene: TRBV7-9; CDR3 protein: CASSGSPGYNQPQHF; CDR3 DNA: TGTGCCAGCAGCGGATCCCCAGGTTACAATCAGCCCCAGCATTTT
clone size: -; D gene: -; J gene: TRBJ1-5; V gene: TRBV10-3; CDR3 protein: CAISSYRVGNQPQHF; CDR3 DNA: TGTGCCATCAGTTCCTACAGGGTGGGCAATCAGCCCCAGCATTTT
clone size: -; D gene: TRBD1; J gene: TRBJ1-3; V gene: TRBV7-3; CDR3 protein: CASSPGTGVTSGNTIYF; CDR3 DNA: TGTGCCAGCAGCCCTGGGACAGGGGTGACCTCTGGAAACACCATATATTTT
clone size: many; D gene: -; J gene: TRBJ1-1; V gene: TRBV9; CDR3 protein: CASSVGGLTEAFF; CDR3 DNA: TGTGCCAGCAGCGTAGGGGGACTAACTGAAGCTTTCTTT
clone size: -; D gene: -; J gene: TRBJ2-7; V gene: TRBV6-6; CDR3 protein: CASSYERVGALCYEQYF; CDR3 DNA: TGTGCCAGCAGTTACGAGAGGGTCGGAGCGCTGTGCTACGAGCAGTACTTC
clone size: -; D gene: -; J gene: TRBJ2-5; V gene: TRBV25-1; CDR3 protein: CASGLGFVAQETQYF; CDR3 DNA: TGTGCCAGCGGGTTGGGATTCGTGGCCCAAGAGACCCAGTACTTC
clone size: many; D gene: -; J gene: TRBJ2-5; V gene: TRBV7-8; CDR3 protein: CASSPRRDSKETQYF; CDR3 DNA: TGTGCCAGCAGCCCACGCCGGGACTCAAAAGAGACCCAGTACTTC